These 16 T cell receptor beta chains originate from one sample sequenced in a study of cytomegalovirus exposure and HLA in healthy donors. Sequencing used immunoSEQ multiplex PCR; TCRdb keeps in-frame clones, though not all of them. This repertoire shows 90,000 to 100,000 clones, roughly 84% found once; its top ten account for less than 7.5%. Sequenced material: PBMCs. The receptors shown here come from a man between 18 and 29 years old in good health and CMV-seropositive.

This clone was seen a few times. The CDR3 protein is CASSTSGIPEQYF. DNA of the CDR3: TGTGCCAGCAGCACTAGCGGGATTCCCGAGCAGTACTTC. This chain connects TRBV28 to TRBJ2-7, with 10 bases aligning to TRBD2. V was clipped by 6 bases and J by 6 bases; unmatched bases: 5. This CDR3 region has 13 residues. The germline gives CDR1 MDHEN, CDR2 SYDVKM.

The rearrangement links TRBV5-1 to TRBJ2-2; 8 nucleotides line up with TRBD1. CDR3 length: 16 residues. Germline CDR1 is SGHRS and CDR2 is YFSETQ. Germline trimming cut 9 bases from V and 4 bases from J; bases unmatched to any gene: 14. The DNA for the CDR3 is TGCGCCACCAGACTGACAGGGGACGGTGGCACCGGGGAGCTGTTTTTT. Translated, it gives CATRLTGDGGTGELFF.

This clone was counted once. The chain couples TRBV13 to TRBJ2-3; TRBD2 agrees at 13 bases. From germline, CDR1 is PRHDT and CDR2 FYEKMQ (reference sequence). The V segment lost 3 bases and the J segment 12 bases; nucleotides outside the gene matches: 12. The CDR3 totals 16 residues. CDR3 sequence (DNA): TGTGCCAGCAGCTTGGGCCCAACTAGCGGGGGGGCCGTACAGTATTTT. It yields the protein CASSLGPTSGGAVQYF.

V gene TRBV7-2 combines with J gene TRBJ2-7; D perhaps matches TRBD1 (7 bases). From germline, CDR1 is SGHTA and CDR2 FQGNSA. V dropped 5 bases and J dropped 2 bases, with 16 bases sitting between them. The length of the CDR3 is 15 residues. The CDR3 loop reads CASSLSQGGPYEQYF. The CDR3 coding sequence is TGTGCCAGCAGCCTGAGTCAGGGGGGCCCCTACGAGCAGTACTTC.

The rearrangement links TRBV6-5 to TRBJ1-6; possible D gene TRBD1, 5 bases. The CDR3 covers 14 residues. Germline V gene data show CDR1 as MNHEY and CDR2 as SVGAGI. With 6 bases removed from V and 2 bases from J, the gap between germline ends came to 8 bases. The CDR3 is CASRQTAYNSPLHF. Here the CDR3 DNA reads TGTGCCAGCAGACAGACAGCCTATAATTCACCCCTCCACTTT.

V is TRBV9 and J is TRBJ1-5; D is possibly TRBD1 (6 bases). The V gene lost 3 bases and the J gene lost 1 base, with 8 bases spanning the gap. This CDR3 spans 14 amino acids. Germline V lookup: CDR1 SGDLS, CDR2 YYNGEE. The CDR3 sequence is CASSGGQSNQPQHF. The CDR3 DNA follows: TGTGCCAGCAGCGGCGGACAGAGCAATCAGCCCCAGCATTTT.

This clone was seen more than once but under ten times. The rearrangement joins TRBV19 to TRBJ1-2, with D tentatively TRBD1 (5 bases). The CDR3 is 12 residues long. Germline V gives CDR1 LNHDA, CDR2 SQIVND (reference sequence). Trimming pared 10 bases from V and 2 bases from J, leaving 11 bases between. The chain's CDR3 is CATTQVNYGYTF. CDR3 sequence (DNA): TGTGCCACTACACAGGTGAACTATGGCTACACCTTC.

V is TRBV7-6 and J is TRBJ2-1; 8 nucleotides agree with TRBD2. This CDR3 region has 15 residues. The J segment lost 9 bases and the V segment lost 5 bases, leaving 12 bases of the junction unmatched. Germline V CDR1 and CDR2: SGHVS, FNYEAQ. CDR3 loop: CASSPTPAGAAEQFF. The CDR3 DNA follows: TGTGCCAGCAGCCCCACTCCAGCGGGAGCTGCTGAGCAGTTCTTC.

This clone was recorded once. The chain employs TRBV18 and TRBJ2-2; TRBD1 aligns across 8 bases. The CDR3 runs to 14 residues. From germline, CDR1 is KGHSH and CDR2 LQKENI. The V gene end was trimmed by 3 bases and the J gene end by 6 bases; junction bases not matched to a gene: 3. For the CDR3, the DNA is TGTGCCAGCTCACCCCGGACAGGGTCCGGGGAGCTGTTTTTT. Protein sequence: CASSPRTGSGELFF.

The chain combines TRBV2 with TRBJ2-5, with D possibly TRBD1 on 5 matching bases. The V and J ends lost 2 bases and 3 bases respectively, with 10 bases between them. Germline-derived CDR1 and CDR2 are SNHLY and FYNNEI. CDR3 length: 14 amino acids. The CDR3 DNA reads TGTGCCAGCAGTGAACTGACAGAGAAAGAGACCCAGTACTTC. This translates into CASSELTEKETQYF.

The chain has TRBV11-1 and TRBJ1-3; weak D call: TRBD1 (6 bases). Germline V gene lookup returns CDR1 SGHAT and CDR2 FQDESV (reference sequence). This CDR3 contains 14 residues. Between the trimmed V and J ends, which lost 6 bases and 0 bases, there was a span of 9 bases. CDR3 in DNA: TGTGCCAGCAGGGGGACATCCTCTGGAAACACCATATATTTT. Its protein is CASRGTSSGNTIYF. The full variable domain, its missing parts supplied by reference TRBV11-1 and TRBJ1-3, is EAEVAQSPRYKITEKSQAVAFWCDPISGHATLYWYRQILGQGPELLVQFQDESVVDDSQLPKDRFSAERLKGVDSTLKIQPAELGDSAMYLCASRGTSSGNTIYFGEGSWLTVV.

This chain connects TRBV7-2 to TRBJ1-5; 8 bases align to TRBD1. Germline V gene data show CDR1 as SGHTA and CDR2 as FQGNSA. The CDR3 length is 15 residues. V shed 5 bases and J 3 bases; nucleotides not matched to a gene: 6. In DNA form, the CDR3 reads TGTGCCAGCAGCCTCACAGGGGGGAACAATCAGCCCCAGCATTTT. The encoded protein is CASSLTGGNNQPQHF.

V usage is TRBV7-2 and J usage is TRBJ1-2; D is perhaps TRBD1 (5 bases). V lost 1 base and J 7 bases, leaving 10 bases between the germline ends. CDR3 size: 13 residues. Per germline, CDR1 SGHTA and CDR2 FQGNSA. The CDR3 coding sequence is TGTGCCAGCAGCTTAGGAGTTAGGGGTGGCTACACCTTC. Its translation is CASSLGVRGGYTF.

The rearrangement joins TRBV27 to TRBJ2-1, with D unresolved. In germline, CDR1 is MNHEY, CDR2 SMNVEV (reference sequence). This CDR3 region has 13 residues. Trimming stripped 3 bases from V and 5 bases from J, with 8 bases between. The CDR3 loop is CASSFGGDNEQFF. In DNA form, the CDR3 reads TGTGCCAGCAGTTTTGGCGGAGACAATGAGCAGTTCTTC.

This chain connects TRBV6-5 to TRBJ2-1; possibly TRBD2 for D (6 bases). The CDR3 runs 16 residues. Deletions cut 0 bases from V and 8 bases from J, with 17 bases between. From germline, CDR1 is MNHEY and CDR2 SVGAGI. CDR3 region: CASSYSYGGIRDEQFF. Here the CDR3 DNA reads TGTGCCAGCAGTTACTCGTATGGCGGGATTAGGGATGAGCAGTTCTTC.

Points on this clone: An end of the junction does not agree with germline; a read error may underlie this. The chain is built from TRBV7-2 and TRBJ2-6, with D perhaps matching TRBD2 (5 bases). This CDR3 has 15 residues. Per the germline V gene, CDR1 is SGHTA and CDR2 is FQGNSA. In DNA, the CDR3 is TGTGCCAGCAGTTTAGACGGGACTGGGGCCAACGTCCTGACTTTC. As protein: CASSLDGTGANVLTF.